The sample holds many counts of the clone carrying this T cell receptor (beta chain). As yet, its antigen is unknown. This specimen comes from a study of metastatic and nonmetastatic thyroid tumors. Overall study: Where malignant and benign thyroid patients were concerned, repertoires were compared across blood and tumor or nodule tissue.

In the original analysis: Construction of a distant-metastasis classifier for papillary thyroid cancer relied on CDR3 differences across clinicopathological groups. Using MiXCR, TCRdb reanalyzed the PCR reads. TCRdb, not the original authors, processed these V and J calls. The data contain some 52,000 clones, approximately 15% of them singletons. The CDR3 is 16 residues long. Trimming at V came to 3 bases and at J to 3 bases, leaving 3 bases not matched to a gene. Germline values: CDR1 KGHDR, CDR2 SFDVKD. Study-level results: Reportedly, malignant thyroid tumors had significantly higher TCR beta diversity than benign nodules, in blood and tumor.

None of the patients had undergone any treatment ahead of thyroid surgery. The sequenced sample consisted of blood. This clonotype was sampled from a female donor with papillary thyroid cancer or a benign thyroid nodule (not recorded which). Some clones in this sample may be carry-over from other donors' samples. The chain carries TRBV24-1 and TRBJ2-3; the match to TRBD2 covers 12 bases. The CDR3 sequence: CATSDATSGSTDTQYF. As DNA, the CDR3 is TGTGCCACCAGTGATGCGACTAGCGGGAGTACAGATACGCAGTATTTT.